This T cell receptor beta chain was identified during a study of vaccination effects on CD4 cells after COVID-19. This table comes from immunoSEQ multiplex PCR, and its TCRdb copy is limited to in-frame clones, with some not included. The sample includes 24,000 or so clones, roughly 77% seen only once; the top ten take about a fifth. Findings and limits, study-wide: There was marked clonal contraction among infection- and vaccine-induced clones late after vaccination.

CDR1 MNHEY and CDR2 SMNVEV come from the germline V gene (reference sequence). This CDR3 spans 14 amino acids. Trimming took off 3 bases at V and 5 bases at J, with 11 bases between the two ends. Using viral peptide pools, the ViraFEST assay grew out antigen-specific CD4+ T cells prior to sequencing. Culture proceeded for 10 days, and CD4+ T cells were then isolated. From March to December 2020, the person had a SARS-CoV-2 infection that was confirmed by PCR. With regard to this clone: Its antigen is as yet unknown.

This clonotype originated in a human donor who had a prior SARS-CoV-2 infection. The gene calls are TRBV27 and TRBJ2-4; the D call may be TRBD1 or TRBD2 (6 bases each). The starting material was CD4+ T cells from PBMCs cultured with HCoV-NL63 spike peptides, obtained before COVID-19 vaccination. The CDR3 reads CASSLRGHQNIQYF. The CDR3 region has the DNA TGTGCCAGCAGTTTGCGGGGACATCAAAACATTCAGTACTTC.